These 8 T cell receptor beta chains were all obtained from the same sample, sequenced in a study of technical replicates of blood from a few donors. TCRdb keeps only in-frame clones here, not all; method: immunoSEQ multiplex PCR. This sample has about 70,000 clones, with about 94% found just once. Sequenced sample: T cells isolated from PBMCs. All receptors come from a human donor in good health.

This clone was seen only once. The gene calls are TRBV29-1 and TRBJ2-7; perhaps TRBD1 as D (6 bases). The CDR3 runs to 13 residues. Germline CDR1 and CDR2: SQVTM and ANQGSEA. Trimming pared 7 bases from V and 0 bases from J, leaving 13 bases between. CDR3 residues: CSGQDGPSYEQYF. The CDR3, as DNA: TGCAGCGGACAGGACGGACCCTCCTACGAGCAGTACTTC.

The chain is built from TRBV11-3 and TRBJ1-1; the D gene is possibly TRBD1 (5 bases). The CDR3 has 15 residues. In germline, CDR1 is SGHNT, CDR2 YENEEA. Trimming shortened V by 5 bases and J by 3 bases, and 16 bases separated the two germline ends. CDR3 sequence reads: CASSHHFWGDTEAFF. Here the CDR3 DNA reads TGTGCCAGCAGCCATCATTTTTGGGGGGACACTGAAGCTTTCTTT.

This chain uses TRBV27 with TRBJ1-5; a weak D match, TRBD1 (6 bases). The CDR3 covers 14 residues. V was trimmed by 11 bases and J by 1 base, leaving 15 bases between them. The germline CDR1 and CDR2 sequences are MNHEY and SMNVEV (reference sequence). The CDR3 sequence is CARGLDRSNQPQHF. CDR3 nucleotides: TGTGCCCGAGGGCTGGACAGAAGCAATCAGCCCCAGCATTTT.

V usage is TRBV5-5 and J usage is TRBJ1-2; 11 bases are shared with TRBD1. This CDR3 is built from 15 residues. The trim removed 4 bases at V and 6 bases at J, leaving 8 bases unmatched. Germline lookup yields CDR1 SGHKS and CDR2 YYEKEE (reference sequence). In DNA form, the CDR3 reads TGTGCCAGCAGCGGTAGGACAGGGGGCCTGGATGGCTACACCTTC. Its translation is CASSGRTGGLDGYTF.

The rearrangement uses TRBV29-1 and TRBJ2-5; the match to TRBD2 covers 7 bases. The CDR3 covers 14 residues. Losses at the gene ends were 0 bases for V and 4 bases for J; bases not matched to a gene: 5. The germline V gene encodes CDR1 SQVTM and CDR2 ANQGSEA. CDR3 residues: CSVEDRVAGETQYF. The CDR3 DNA follows: TGCAGCGTTGAAGATCGGGTAGCGGGAGAGACCCAGTACTTC.

V gene TRBV7-8 combines with J gene TRBJ1-1; the match to TRBD1 covers 9 bases. From germline, CDR1 is SGHVS and CDR2 FQNEAQ. V dropped 7 bases and J dropped 10; count of bases not matched to a gene: 13. The CDR3 extends over 14 amino acids. CDR3 nucleotide sequence: TGTGCCAGCAAGTCCCAGGACAGGGGTATGATAGCTTTCTTT. It yields the protein CASKSQDRGMIAFF.

CDR3 loop: CASSLRPDRGQETQYF. The DNA for the CDR3 is TGTGCCAGCAGCTTAAGGCCCGACAGGGGGCAAGAGACCCAGTACTTC. The chain is built from TRBV11-2 and TRBJ2-5; TRBD1 agrees at 9 bases. The germline V gene has CDR1 SGHAT and CDR2 FQNNGV. V shed 2 bases, J shed 2 bases, and the junction held 6 bases outside the gene matches. The CDR3 has 16 amino acids.

The J gene is TRBJ2-1, the V gene TRBV15, with 10 bases aligning to TRBD2. The CDR3 is made up of 15 amino acids. Germline values: CDR1 LNHNV, CDR2 YYDKDF (reference sequence). V dropped 5 bases and J dropped 6; count of bases not matched to a gene: 7. The CDR3 region is CATSRAGGGTNEQFF. DNA for the CDR3: TGTGCCACCAGCCGAGCGGGAGGGGGGACCAATGAGCAGTTCTTC. Full variable domain (remainder filled in from reference TRBV15 and TRBJ2-1): DAMVIQNPRYQVTQFGKPVTLSCSQTLNHNVMYWYQQKSSQAPKLLFHYYDKDFNNEADTPDNFQSRRPNTSFCFLDIRSPGLGDTAMYLCATSRAGGGTNEQFFGPGTRLTVL.